This TCR beta chain was sequenced for a study of blood T cell repertoires in COVID-19. Across the whole study: The United States, Italy and Spain were the sources of the acute and convalescent COVID-19 samples. T cells, B-cell-depleted T cells, or PBMCs provided the cDNA or gDNA that served as material.

This CDR3 has 16 amino acids. With 8 bases clipped from V and 7 bases from J, the junction kept 15 bases outside the gene matches. Germline CDR1 and CDR2: LNHDA and SQIVND (reference sequence). Recovered Cohort 3 donors showed two negative PCRs, clearance, or symptom resolution. Assay: immunoSEQ multiplex PCR; the TCRdb copy retains only in-frame clones and omits some. Of some 200,000 clones listed, roughly four fifths were seen once; the top ten hold around 8.8%. V and J are TRBV19 and TRBJ2-1, with 9 bases aligning to TRBD2. The source of this sequence is a man aged 35 to 55 who had recovered from COVID-19. Sequencing used PBMCs or T cells enriched from blood (not recorded which). CDR3 in amino acids: CASDTASGALGNEQFF. CDR3 coding DNA: TGTGCCAGTGATACGGCTAGCGGGGCTTTGGGGAATGAGCAGTTCTTC.